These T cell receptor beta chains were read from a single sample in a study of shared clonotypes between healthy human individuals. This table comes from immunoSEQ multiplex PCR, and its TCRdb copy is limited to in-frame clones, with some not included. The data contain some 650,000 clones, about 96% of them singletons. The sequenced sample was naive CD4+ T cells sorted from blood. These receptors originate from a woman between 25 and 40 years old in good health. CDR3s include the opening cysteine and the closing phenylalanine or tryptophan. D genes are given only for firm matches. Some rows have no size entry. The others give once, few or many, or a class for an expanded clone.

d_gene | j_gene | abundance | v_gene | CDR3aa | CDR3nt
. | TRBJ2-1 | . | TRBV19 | CASRGTSYNEQFF | TGTGCCAGCCGAGGGACCTCCTACAATGAGCAGTTCTTC
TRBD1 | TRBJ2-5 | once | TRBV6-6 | CASSPTGLETQYF | TGTGCCAGCAGCCCGACAGGGTTGGAGACCCAGTACTTC
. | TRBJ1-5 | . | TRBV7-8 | CASSLALGPKHF | TGTGCCAGCAGCTTAGCGCTGGGCCCAAAGCATTTT
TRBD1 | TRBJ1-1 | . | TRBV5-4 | CASSQQGALAFF | TGTGCCAGCAGCCAGCAGGGGGCGTTAGCTTTCTTT
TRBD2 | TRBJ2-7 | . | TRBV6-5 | CASRERERNEQYF | TGTGCCAGCCGGGAGCGGGAGAGAAACGAGCAGTACTTC
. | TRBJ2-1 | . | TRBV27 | CASSLIMGRRGGNEQFF | TGTGCCAGCAGTTTGATTATGGGACGCCGAGGGGGCAATGAGCAGTTCTTC
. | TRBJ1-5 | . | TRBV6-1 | CASSESSQGNQPQHF | TGTGCCAGCAGTGAATCGAGTCAGGGAAATCAGCCCCAGCATTTT
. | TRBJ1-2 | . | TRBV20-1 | CSAGAGHGYTF | TGCAGTGCGGGGGCAGGGCACGGCTACACCTTC
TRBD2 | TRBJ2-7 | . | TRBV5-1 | CASSSGTARTSGAYEQYF | TGCGCCAGCAGTTCCGGGACAGCAAGGACTAGCGGGGCCTACGAGCAGTACTTC
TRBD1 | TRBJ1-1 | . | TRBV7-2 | CASSPEGGAAAFF | TGTGCCAGCAGCCCTGAAGGGGGCGCGGCAGCTTTCTTT
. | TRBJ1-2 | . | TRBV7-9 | CASTYSYNSYGYTF | TGTGCCAGCACCTACTCGTACAACTCCTATGGCTACACCTTC
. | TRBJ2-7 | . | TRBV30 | CAWSVSGYEQYF | TGTGCCTGGAGTGTAAGCGGATACGAGCAGTACTTC
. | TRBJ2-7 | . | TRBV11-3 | CASSVGSTYEQYF | TGTGCCAGCAGCGTCGGGAGTACCTACGAGCAGTACTTC
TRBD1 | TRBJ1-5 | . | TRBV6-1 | CASSGTGSNQPQHF | TGTGCCAGCAGCGGGACAGGTAGCAATCAGCCCCAGCATTTT
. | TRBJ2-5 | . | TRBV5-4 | CASSFSGRETQYF | TGTGCCAGCAGCTTCTCGGGGCGGGAGACCCAGTACTTC
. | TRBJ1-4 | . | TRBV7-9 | CASSLPALTNEKLFF | TGTGCCAGCAGCCTACCAGCCTTAACTAATGAAAAACTGTTTTTT
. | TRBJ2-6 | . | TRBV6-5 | CASSLDGNGANVLTF | TGTGCCAGCAGTTTGGACGGGAACGGGGCCAACGTCCTGACTTTC
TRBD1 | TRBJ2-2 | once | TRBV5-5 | CASSYAGTVPGELFF | TGTGCCAGCAGCTACGCCGGGACAGTCCCCGGGGAGCTGTTTTTT
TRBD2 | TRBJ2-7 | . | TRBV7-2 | CASSRAGGMQYF | TGTGCCAGCAGTCGAGCGGGAGGGATGCAGTACTTC
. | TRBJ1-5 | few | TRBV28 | CASSQGQGSNQPQHF | TGTGCCAGCAGCCAGGGGCAGGGTAGCAATCAGCCCCAGCATTTT
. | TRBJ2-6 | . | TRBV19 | CASSPQPRMPSGANVLTF | TGTGCCAGTAGTCCCCAGCCAAGGATGCCCTCTGGGGCCAACGTCCTGACTTTC
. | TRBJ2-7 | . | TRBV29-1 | CSVPIAYEQYF | TGCAGCGTACCAATCGCCTACGAGCAGTACTTC
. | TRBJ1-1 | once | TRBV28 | CASSLFLSRADTEAFF | TGTGCCAGCAGTTTGTTTTTGAGTCGGGCGGACACTGAAGCTTTCTTT
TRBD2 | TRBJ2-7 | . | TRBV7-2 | CASSQSFGTSGEQYF | TGTGCCAGCAGCCAGTCCTTCGGGACTAGCGGGGAGCAGTACTTC
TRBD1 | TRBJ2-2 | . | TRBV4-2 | CASSRDRGHIGELFF | TGTGCCAGCAGCCGGGACAGGGGGCACATCGGGGAGCTGTTTTTT
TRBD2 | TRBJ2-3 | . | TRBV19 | CATSTGLAGEDTQYF | TGTGCCACCTCAACCGGACTAGCGGGAGAAGATACGCAGTATTTT
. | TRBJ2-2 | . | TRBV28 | CASSLRRLRPNTGELFF | TGTGCCAGCAGTTTAAGAAGGCTTCGACCTAACACCGGGGAGCTGTTTTTT
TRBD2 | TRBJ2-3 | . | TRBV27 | CASRGAGSTDTQYF | TGTGCCAGCAGGGGAGCGGGAAGCACAGATACGCAGTATTTT
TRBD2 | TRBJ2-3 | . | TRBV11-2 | CASSRGTSGTTDTQYF | TGTGCCAGCAGCCGCGGGACTAGCGGGACCACAGATACGCAGTATTTT
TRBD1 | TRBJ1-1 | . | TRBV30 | CACFGTGETEAFF | TGTGCCTGTTTTGGGACAGGGGAAACTGAAGCTTTCTTT
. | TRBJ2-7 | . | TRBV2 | CASHVGGEQYF | TGTGCCAGCCATGTCGGGGGCGAGCAGTACTTC
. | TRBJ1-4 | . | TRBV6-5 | CASSYSLQNEKLFF | TGTGCCAGCAGTTACTCGTTACAGAATGAAAAACTGTTTTTT
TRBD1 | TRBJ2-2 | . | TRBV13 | CASSHRDRGMSGELFF | TGTGCCAGCAGCCACCGGGACAGGGGAATGTCTGGGGAGCTGTTTTTT
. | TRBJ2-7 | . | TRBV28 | CASSQVLGRSKWDF | TGTGCCAGCAGTCAAGTCCTCGGACGGTCTAAATGGGACTTC
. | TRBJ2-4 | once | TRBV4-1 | CASSHPGPRRHIQYF | TGCGCCAGCAGCCACCCCGGGCCGAGGAGGCACATTCAGTACTTC
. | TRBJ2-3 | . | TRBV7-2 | CASSFMQDRWDTDTQYF | TGTGCCAGCAGCTTTATGCAGGACCGGTGGGACACAGATACGCAGTATTTT
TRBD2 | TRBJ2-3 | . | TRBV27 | CASSLRNGGDTQYF | TGTGCCAGCAGTTTACGGAACGGGGGGGATACGCAGTATTTT
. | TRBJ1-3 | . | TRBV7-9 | CASSLMGSGNTIYF | TGTGCCAGCAGCTTAATGGGTTCTGGAAACACCATATATTTT
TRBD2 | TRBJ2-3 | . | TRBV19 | CASSMSGGSTDTQYF | TGTGCCAGTAGTATGTCGGGGGGGAGCACAGATACGCAGTATTTT
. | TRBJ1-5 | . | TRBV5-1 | CASRGGNQPQHF | TGCGCCAGCAGAGGGGGCAATCAGCCCCAGCATTTT
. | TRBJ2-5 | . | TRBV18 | CASSPTNQETQYF | TGTGCCAGCTCCCCAACTAACCAAGAGACCCAGTACTTC
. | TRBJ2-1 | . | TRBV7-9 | CASSLELVSYNEQFF | TGTGCCAGCAGCTTAGAATTAGTTTCATACAATGAGCAGTTCTTC
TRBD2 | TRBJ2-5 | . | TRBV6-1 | CASTQRGGETQYF | TGTGCCAGCACCCAGCGGGGGGGTGAGACCCAGTACTTC
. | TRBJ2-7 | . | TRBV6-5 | CASSQTYEQYF | TGTGCCAGCAGTCAGACCTACGAGCAGTACTTC
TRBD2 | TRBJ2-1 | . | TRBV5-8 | CASSFFLAGVDEQFF | TGTGCCAGCAGCTTCTTCCTAGCGGGAGTGGATGAGCAGTTCTTC
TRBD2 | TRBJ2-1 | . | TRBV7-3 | CASSQGLAGLNEQFF | TGTGCCAGCAGCCAGGGACTAGCGGGATTAAATGAGCAGTTCTTC
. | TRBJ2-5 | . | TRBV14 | CASSPQGSLHQETQYF | TGTGCCAGCAGCCCCCAGGGAAGTCTCCACCAAGAGACCCAGTACTTC
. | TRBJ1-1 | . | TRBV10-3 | CAIRTPGRGNTEAFF | TGTGCCATCAGGACACCGGGACGGGGGAACACTGAAGCTTTCTTT
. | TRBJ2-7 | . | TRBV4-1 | CASSPMWDGSYEQYF | TGCGCCAGCAGCCCAATGTGGGACGGCTCCTACGAGCAGTACTTC
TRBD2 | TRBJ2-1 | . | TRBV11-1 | CASSLLAGGVNEQFF | TGTGCCAGCAGCCTACTAGCGGGGGGGGTCAATGAGCAGTTCTTC
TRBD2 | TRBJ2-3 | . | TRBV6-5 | CASRLLAGGGNTQYF | TGTGCCAGCAGATTACTAGCGGGAGGGGGGAATACGCAGTATTTT
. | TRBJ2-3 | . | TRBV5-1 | CASSPTGVPTDTQYF | TGCGCCAGCAGCCCGACGGGAGTTCCCACAGATACGCAGTATTTT
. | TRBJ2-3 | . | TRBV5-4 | CASRFTRASTDTQYF | TGTGCCAGCAGGTTTACACGCGCTAGCACAGATACGCAGTATTTT
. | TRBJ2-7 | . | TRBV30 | CAWSTGYEQYF | TGTGCCTGGAGTACCGGATACGAGCAGTACTTC
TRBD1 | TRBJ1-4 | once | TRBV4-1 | CASSREGQLTNEKLFF | TGCGCCAGCAGCCGCGAGGGACAGCTCACTAATGAAAAACTGTTTTTT
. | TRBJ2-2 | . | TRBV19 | CASSMGVRTTGELFF | TGTGCCAGTAGTATGGGGGTTCGGACAACCGGGGAGCTGTTTTTT